The 27 T cell receptor beta chains presented below share a single source sample, sequenced in a study of Tregs in tolerant kidney transplant recipients. Mixed chimerism was transient after nonmyeloablative marrow transplants from related graft donors. TCRdb's copy holds only in-frame clones and misses some; the assay was immunoSEQ multiplex PCR. Of tens of thousands of clones in the sample, approximately 89% were seen once. The specimen comprised CD4+ T cells from blood (PBMCs), sampled 6 months after the transplant. The receptors stem from a human patient who received a combined kidney and bone marrow transplant. Some T cells may trace back to the graft donor.

This clone was seen more than once but under ten times. The junction differs from germline at one of its ends, possibly a read error. The CDR3 loop is CAHKSSSGTFRF. The CDR3 region has the DNA TGTGCCCACAAATCTTCCTCCGGGACATTCAGATTC. The genes are TRBV10-3 and TRBJ2-7, with TRBD1 as a possible D gene (6 bases). Germline-derived CDR1 and CDR2 are ENHRY and SYGVKD. The CDR3 is 12 amino acids.

V usage is TRBV25-1 and J usage is TRBJ1-2; D perhaps matches TRBD1 (6 bases). In germline, CDR1 is MGHDK, CDR2 SYGVNS. CDR3 length: 16 amino acids. The V and J ends lost 5 bases and 4 bases respectively, with 20 bases between them. CDR3 in DNA: TGTGCCAGCAGTCCCGACTCGTTACAGGGAACCTATGGCTACACCTTC. Translation: CASSPDSLQGTYGYTF.

The rearrangement uses TRBV18 and TRBJ2-7; 7 positions agree with TRBD1. Germline trimming cut 3 bases from V and 0 bases from J; bases unmatched to any gene: 5. The CDR3 is made up of 15 amino acids. The germline gives CDR1 KGHSH, CDR2 LQKENI. The DNA of the CDR3 is TGTGCCAGCTCACCTGAACAGGGGAGCTCCTACGAGCAGTACTTC. As protein: CASSPEQGSSYEQYF.

The chain employs TRBV29-1 and TRBJ2-3; TRBD2 matches 10 bases. V lost 3 bases, J lost 7 bases, and 4 bases stayed unmatched. The CDR3 sequence is 13 residues long. Per the germline V gene, CDR1 is SQVTM and CDR2 is ANQGSEA. The chain's CDR3 is CSVDLAGDNTQYF. The CDR3 DNA reads as TGCAGCGTTGATCTAGCGGGGGATAATACGCAGTATTTT.

The V and J genes are TRBV5-5 and TRBJ2-5; TRBD1 agrees at 9 bases. V was pared by 0 bases and J by 5 bases, with 8 bases of the junction left unmatched. The germline gives CDR1 SGHKS, CDR2 YYEKEE (reference sequence). CDR3 size: 16 residues. CDR3 nucleotide sequence: TGTGCCAGCAGCTTGGGACCGGGACAGGGCCAGGAGACCCAGTACTTC. It codes for CASSLGPGQGQETQYF. The full variable domain, completed using reference TRBV5-5 and TRBJ2-5, is DAGVTQSPTHLIKTRGQQVTLRCSPISGHKSVSWYQQVLGQGPQFIFQYYEKEERGRGNFPDRFSARQFPNYSSELNVNALLLGDSALYLCASSLGPGQGQETQYFGPGTRLLVL.

This clone occurred once. The chain carries TRBV28 and TRBJ2-3, with a tentative D call TRBD1 (7 bases). CDR3 length equals 14 residues. Trimming removed 8 bases from V and 2 bases from J, with 14 bases in between. Germline V gene lookup returns CDR1 MDHEN and CDR2 SYDVKM. CDR3 bases: TGTGCCAGCGGAGGGGACAGACCCACAGATACGCAGTATTTT. This translates into CASGGDRPTDTQYF. The full variable domain, in which reference TRBV28 and TRBJ2-3 provide the parts outside the CDR3, is DVKVTQSSRYLVKRTGEKVFLECVQDMDHENMFWYRQDPGLGLRLIYFSYDVKMKEKGDIPEGYSVSREKKERFSLILESASTNQTSMYLCASGGDRPTDTQYFGPGTRLTVL.

The chain joins TRBV27 to TRBJ2-1; 7 bases agree with TRBD2. Germline lookup yields CDR1 MNHEY and CDR2 SMNVEV (reference sequence). The CDR3 spans 14 residues. V dropped 3 bases and J dropped 7; count of bases not matched to a gene: 6. CDR3 protein: CASSFGGSGNEQFF. CDR3 sequence (DNA): TGTGCCAGCAGTTTCGGGGGTAGCGGGAATGAGCAGTTCTTC.

This sequence joins TRBV5-1 and TRBJ1-5; the D gene is possibly TRBD1 (6 bases). Trimming stripped 0 bases from V and 3 bases from J, with 13 bases between. This CDR3 is 16 amino acids long. Germline V gene sequence: CDR1 SGHRS, CDR2 YFSETQ. CDR3 residues: CASSLGPGGFNQPQHF. The CDR3 DNA follows: TGCGCCAGCAGCTTGGGTCCGGGGGGCTTCAATCAGCCCCAGCATTTT.

The chain employs TRBV19 and TRBJ1-1; 7 bases match TRBD1. After removal of 7 bases from V and 11 bases from J, the junction contained 13 bases not matched to a gene. The CDR3 loop spans 13 amino acids. Germline CDR1 and CDR2: LNHDA and SQIVND (reference sequence). Here the CDR3 DNA reads TGTGCCAGTAACTCCAGGGGGAACAGGGCTGCTTTCTTT. Translation gives CASNSRGNRAAFF.

The rearrangement uses TRBV19 and TRBJ2-1; 10 positions agree with TRBD2. Germline values: CDR1 LNHDA, CDR2 SQIVND (reference sequence). The CDR3 consists of 13 residues. V shed 5 bases, J shed 6 bases, and the junction held 1 base outside the gene matches. CDR3 bases: TGTGCCAGTAGTGGACTAGCGGTCAATGAGCAGTTCTTC. This gives the protein CASSGLAVNEQFF. Using reference TRBV19 and TRBJ2-1 for the parts outside the CDR3, the full variable domain is DGGITQSPKYLFRKEGQNVTLSCEQNLNHDAMYWYRQDPGQGLRLIYYSQIVNDFQKGDIAEGYSVSREKKESFPLTVTSAQKNPTAFYLCASSGLAVNEQFFGPGTRLTVL.

This clone was found a few times. The V gene is TRBV7-6, the J gene TRBJ1-4; 9 bases agree with TRBD1. This CDR3 region has 14 residues. From germline, CDR1 is SGHVS and CDR2 FNYEAQ. V trimming: 5 bases; J trimming: 11 bases; junction bases outside the gene matches: 9. The CDR3 DNA sequence: TGTGCCAGCAGCCCTAGGGGTACAGGGGGCAAACTGTTTTTT. Translating it yields CASSPRGTGGKLFF.

The rearrangement uses TRBV6-5 and TRBJ2-3; D unresolved. Trimming took off 10 bases at V and 0 bases at J, with 14 bases between the two ends. This CDR3 region has 14 residues. Looked up from germline, CDR1 is MNHEY and CDR2 is SVGAGI. CDR3 sequence: CATRYEASTDTQYF. DNA for the CDR3: TGTGCCACCCGATACGAAGCTAGCACAGATACGCAGTATTTT.

The J gene is TRBJ2-7, the V gene TRBV10-1; D is perhaps TRBD2 (6 bases). The germline V gene encodes CDR1 WNHNN and CDR2 SYGVQD (reference sequence). Trimming left V 5 bases short and J 0 bases short, with 14 bases between. The CDR3 spans 15 residues. The CDR3 DNA follows: TGCGCCAGCAGTACCCATCAGCGGGCCTCCTACGAGCAGTACTTC. This codes for CASSTHQRASYEQYF.

This rearrangement joins TRBV6-1 to TRBJ2-2; tentatively, D is TRBD1 (5 bases). This CDR3 region has 16 residues. Germline CDR1 and CDR2: MNHNS and SASEGT. The ends were cut back, 1 base at V and 4 bases at J, with 13 bases in the middle. The DNA for the CDR3 is TGTGCCAGCAGTGAAGTGTCAGGGCGGAGCACCGGGGAGCTGTTTTTT. Translation gives CASSEVSGRSTGELFF.

The J gene is TRBJ1-5, the V gene TRBV12-5; D is unclear. Looked up from germline, CDR1 is LGHNT and CDR2 is FRNRAP. CDR3 length: 13 residues. The ends were cut back, 1 base at V and 7 bases at J, with 8 bases in the middle. Here the CDR3 reads CASGLDSLQPQHF. DNA of the CDR3: TGTGCTAGTGGTTTGGACAGCCTACAGCCCCAGCATTTT.

The V call is TRBV7-3, the J call TRBJ2-3, with D uncertain. Looked up from germline, CDR1 is SGHTA and CDR2 is FQGTGA. This CDR3 spans 14 amino acids. Between the trimmed V and J ends, which lost 1 base and 1 base, there was a span of 6 bases. CDR3 sequence reads: CASSLNAGTDTQYF. Here the CDR3 DNA reads TGTGCCAGCAGCTTAAACGCGGGCACAGATACGCAGTATTTT.

V usage is TRBV19 and J usage is TRBJ1-1, with no clear D. The CDR3 length is 13 residues. The V end was cut by 5 bases, the J end by 0 bases, with 7 bases between. Germline V gives CDR1 LNHDA, CDR2 SQIVND (reference sequence). As DNA, the CDR3 is TGTGCCAGTAGTGTTACAGTGAACACTGAAGCTTTCTTT. It yields the protein CASSVTVNTEAFF.

The rearrangement joins TRBV4-1 to TRBJ2-3; D is uncertain. V lost 3 bases, J lost 0 bases, and 7 bases lay in between. The CDR3 is made up of 14 amino acids. Germline CDR1 reads MGHRA; CDR2 reads YSYEKL. CDR3 protein: CASSQRLSTDTQYF. The CDR3 DNA reads as TGCGCCAGCAGCCAGAGATTAAGCACAGATACGCAGTATTTT.

This clone has just one count. The rearrangement links TRBV7-7 to TRBJ2-2, with 7 nucleotides matching TRBD2. The CDR3 has 15 residues. The germline V gene encodes CDR1 SSHAT and CDR2 FNYEAQ (reference sequence). The V gene end was trimmed by 5 bases and the J gene end by 3 bases; junction bases not matched to a gene: 6. CDR3 nucleotides: TGTGCCAGCAGCCCCCGGGGAGGGGACACCGGGGAGCTGTTTTTT. This sequence encodes CASSPRGGDTGELFF.

V is TRBV15 and J is TRBJ2-3; no firm D call. The V end lost 0 bases, the J end lost 2 bases, and 15 bases lay between the germline ends. The germline V gene has CDR1 LNHNV and CDR2 YYDKDF (reference sequence). This CDR3 comprises 17 residues. CDR3 amino acids: CATSRDLGSTNTDTQYF. The CDR3 DNA reads TGTGCCACCAGCAGAGATCTGGGCAGCACGAACACAGATACGCAGTATTTT.

The chain has TRBV25-1 and TRBJ2-7, with D possibly matching TRBD1 (6 bases). This CDR3 comprises 14 residues. Germline CDR1 MGHDK, CDR2 SYGVNS. Trimming left V 7 bases short and J 2 bases short, with 15 bases between. The CDR3 is CASTPTGATYEQYF. CDR3 DNA sequence: TGTGCCAGCACCCCGACAGGAGCCACCTACGAGCAGTACTTC.

The rearrangement joins TRBV9 to TRBJ1-2, with a possible D match to TRBD1 (5 bases). Trimming stripped 3 bases from V and 9 bases from J, with 18 bases between. The CDR3 spans 14 residues. Per the germline V gene, CDR1 is SGDLS and CDR2 is YYNGEE. The CDR3 sequence is CASSAGLGGERYTF. Here the CDR3 DNA reads TGTGCCAGCAGCGCAGGATTGGGGGGGGAACGCTACACCTTC.

This sequence joins TRBV19 and TRBJ2-5; D unresolved. Germline-derived CDR1 and CDR2 are LNHDA and SQIVND (reference sequence). The CDR3 length is 16 residues. The V and J ends lost 5 bases and 0 bases respectively, with 16 bases between them. The CDR3 DNA is TGTGCCAGTAGTGAAAGACTCGCGTTGTACCAAGAGACCCAGTACTTC. This sequence encodes CASSERLALYQETQYF.

The chain links TRBV5-6 to TRBJ2-5; TRBD1 matches 8 bases. The trim removed 3 bases at V and 3 bases at J, leaving 10 bases unmatched. CDR1 and CDR2 from the germline V gene are SGHDT and YYEEEE. CDR3 size: 16 residues. In DNA, the CDR3 is TGTGCCAGCAGCTACACTGGACAGGGTGAAAAAGAGACCCAGTACTTC. Residues: CASSYTGQGEKETQYF.

The chain employs TRBV25-1 and TRBJ2-3, with TRBD2 matching 7 bases. With V trimmed by 3 bases and J by 3 bases, 6 bases remained unmatched. CDR3 length equals 15 residues. Germline V lookup: CDR1 MGHDK, CDR2 SYGVNS. The CDR3 nucleotides are TGTGCCAGCAGTGATACTAGCGAAGCGACAGATACGCAGTATTTT. Its translation: CASSDTSEATDTQYF.

The chain combines TRBV7-8 with TRBJ2-7, with a weak D call TRBD2 (5 bases). Germline lookup yields CDR1 SGHVS and CDR2 FQNEAQ. The V gene lost 2 bases and the J gene lost 7 bases, with 18 bases spanning the gap. This CDR3 has 15 residues. The CDR3 region has the DNA TGTGCCAGCAGCTTACGCCGGGTCCTCAGAGGGGAGCAGTACTTC. This gives the protein CASSLRRVLRGEQYF.

The chain couples TRBV11-2 to TRBJ2-7, with D maybe TRBD2 (5 bases). Germline assignment: CDR1 SGHAT and CDR2 FQNNGV. This CDR3 has 17 residues. The V and J ends lost 1 base and 5 bases respectively, with 21 bases between them. CDR3 in amino acids: CASSLARVRGKIHEQYF. CDR3 DNA: TGTGCCAGCAGCTTAGCCCGGGTGAGAGGGAAAATCCACGAGCAGTACTTC.